This TCR beta chain is drawn from a study of cytomegalovirus exposure and HLA in healthy donors. As for the study in general: There were 90 million to 130 million unique TCR beta sequences, drawn from approximately 180 million T cells, in an earlier analysis.

The primer mix had 60 Vbeta and 13 Jbeta primers. Sequencing was performed with immunoSEQ multiplex PCR; in TCRdb, only in-frame clones are kept and a portion is missing. The sample consists of some 100,000 clones, 81% of them appearing once. A word on this clone: The antigen remains undetermined.

Findings and limits, study-wide: Analysis was carried out at a later point, and it linked a missense DCLRE1C variant to TCR beta V- and J-gene trimming.

J was trimmed by 2 bases and V by 0 bases; bases with no gene match: 3. The CDR3 totals 16 residues. CDR1 and CDR2 (germline): SEHNR, FQNEAQ (reference sequence). This sequence was found in a woman aged 25 to 39 in good health and CMV-seronegative. The chain is built from TRBV7-9 and TRBJ1-5; 8 nucleotides line up with TRBD1. The sequenced sample consisted of PBMCs. CDR3 sequence: CASSLASGGGNQPQHF. As DNA, the CDR3 is TGTGCCAGCAGCTTAGCGTCAGGGGGCGGCAATCAGCCCCAGCATTTT.